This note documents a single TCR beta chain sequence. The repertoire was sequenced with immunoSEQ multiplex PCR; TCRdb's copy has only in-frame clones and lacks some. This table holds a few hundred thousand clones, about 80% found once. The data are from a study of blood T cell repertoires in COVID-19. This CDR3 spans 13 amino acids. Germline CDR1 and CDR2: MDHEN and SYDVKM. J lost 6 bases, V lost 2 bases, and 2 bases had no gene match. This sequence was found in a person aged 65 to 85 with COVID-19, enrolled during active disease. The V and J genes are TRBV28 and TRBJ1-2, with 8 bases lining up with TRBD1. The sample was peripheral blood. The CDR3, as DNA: TGTGCCAGCAGTTTACAGGGGGCACATGGCTACACCTTC. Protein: CASSLQGAHGYTF.